Included here is one T cell receptor beta chain sequence, with context. Sequencing was performed with immunoSEQ multiplex PCR; in TCRdb, only in-frame clones are kept and a portion is missing. Of fewer than 85,000 clones listed, around three quarters are singletons. This specimen belongs to a study of blood T cell repertoires in COVID-19. For the study at large: There were acute and convalescent COVID-19 samples, and they came from the United States, Italy and Spain.

Sequencing was done on a sample of peripheral blood. The receptor's source is an elderly woman with active or convalescent COVID-19.

For the CDR3, the DNA is TGCAGCGTTGACTCTGTAAACTATGGCTACACCTTC. Translation: CSVDSVNYGYTF. The rearrangement links TRBV29-1 to TRBJ1-2; no clear D gene. This CDR3 spans 12 amino acids. Germline V CDR1 and CDR2: SQVTM, ANQGSEA. V lost 3 bases, J lost 2 bases, and 7 bases lay in between.